This TCR beta chain emerged from a study of blood T cell repertoires in COVID-19 (dated by TCRdb to 2018 to 2021). Study-level background: Samples from collaborators originated in the United States, Italy and Spain and spanned both the acute and convalescent phases of COVID-19. The repertoires were released in a freely available public database meant as a resource for research on the immune response to SARS-CoV-2. The material from the prospective study consisted of cDNA or gDNA derived from T cells, B-cell-depleted T cells, or PBMCs. Deeply sampled blood TCRbeta repertoires from subjects exposed to, actively infected with, or recovered from COVID-19 were included in the dataset. HLA class I and class II types, where available, came from metadata supplied by the sample provider rather than from assay-based typing. Sample metadata almost always included a de-identified subject ID, COVID-19 status, age in years and sex. Samples were obtained from the ongoing ImmuneRACE study (first 160 participants) and from about 1,300 subjects provided by 6 global collaborators. On the study overall, not on this receptor specifically: Clinical and demographic metadata were provided uncurated, with the amount varying by source and participant.

As to this clone: It has no known antigen specificity. The input lacks base qualities; no much larger clone sits a single base away.

Collaborating institutions collected whole blood in K2EDTA tubes following their own protocols. Collaborator samples were shipped for TCRbeta analysis as frozen whole blood, isolated PBMCs, or DNA extracted from either sample type. The immunoSEQ Assay, a bias-controlled multiplex PCR, was used to amplify TCRbeta CDR3 regions from genomic DNA. On the authors' methods: The number of nucleated cells in each sample was estimated by amplification of reference gene primers within the assay. To quantify the absolute abundance of each unique TCRbeta CDR3 rearrangement, sequence reads were collapsed and filtered. Productive Simpson clonality was computed per sample as the square root of Simpson's diversity index over productive rearrangements. What TCRdb holds here is the immuneACCESS table cut down to in-frame rearrangements. Part of the clones is not present; checked against another copy, under half of the missing clones reflect an unresolved V gene, and the others are unexplained. Clone size and the V and J calls come from that table; the DNA yielded D and trimming. This sample lists 200,000 to 300,000 clones; about 88% were detected once. 1.5% to 2% of the sample is in the top ten clones.

Source material: peripheral blood. This TCR was sampled from a man younger than 40 with active or convalescent COVID-19.

The CDR3 reads as follows: CASSQWTGREQYF. The nucleotide sequence reads TGTGCCAGCAGCCAATGGACAGGCAGGGAGCAGTACTTC. The V gene is TRBV7-8 and the J gene is TRBJ2-7; TRBD1 aligns with 7 central bases. CDR1 and CDR2, looked up from the germline V gene, are SGHVS and FQNEAQ. Trimming accounts for 5 bases at V and 7 bases at J, while the number of junction bases matched to no gene is 8. The cysteine opens and the phenylalanine closes a CDR3 of 13 amino acids. Only the CDR3 DNA stays, 39 bases, in frame from base 1.